Listed below are T cell receptor beta chains from one sample, sequenced in a study of CD8+ T cells in alopecia areata. The table came from immunoSEQ multiplex PCR; TCRdb's copy has only in-frame clones and leaves some out. The data contain about 180,000 clones, roughly 60% of them singletons. Sequenced material: CD4+ T cells sorted from blood, taken at week 0. The receptors stem from a human donor with alopecia areata. Both conserved end residues are part of each CDR3. A D gene is named only where the DNA matches it firmly. Size is stated for part of the rows, as once, few or many counts, or as a class when the clone is expanded.

. . TRBJ2-1 TRBV14 CASSPMDGGTEQFF TGTGCCAGCAGCCCAATGGACGGTGGCACTGAGCAGTTCTTC
. few TRBJ1-1 TRBV4-1 CASSQDARLSTEAFF TGCGCCAGCAGCCAAGATGCCAGGTTGAGCACTGAAGCTTTCTTT
. . TRBJ2-7 TRBV7-2 CASSGAYEQYF TGTGCCAGCAGCGGGGCGTACGAGCAGTACTTC
TRBD1 . TRBJ2-1 TRBV7-2 CASSSGPGGRDSYNEQFF TGTGCCAGCAGCTCCGGCCCAGGGGGCCGAGACTCCTACAATGAGCAGTTCTTC
. . TRBJ2-1 TRBV30 CAWRGSSYNEQFF TGTGCCTGGAGAGGCAGCTCCTACAATGAGCAGTTCTTC
. . TRBJ1-5 TRBV30 CAWSVGGNQPQHF TGTGCCTGGAGTGTCGGGGGGAATCAGCCCCAGCATTTT
TRBD2 . TRBJ2-3 TRBV12-5 CASGPGLAGGRTDTQYF TGTGCTAGTGGCCCTGGGCTAGCGGGGGGGCGAACAGATACGCAGTATTTT
. . TRBJ2-1 TRBV7-9 CASSFAEGEQFF TGTGCCAGCAGCTTCGCTGAGGGTGAGCAGTTCTTC
. . TRBJ2-7 TRBV7-2 CASSGRVEQYF TGTGCCAGCAGCGGGCGGGTCGAGCAGTACTTC
TRBD1 . TRBJ1-1 TRBV5-6 CASNNAGPGGTEAFF TGTGCCAGCAACAACGCAGGGCCAGGGGGCACTGAAGCTTTCTTT
TRBD1 . TRBJ1-2 TRBV25-1 CASSRMDRAYGYTF TGTGCCAGCAGTAGAATGGACAGGGCCTATGGCTACACCTTC
. . TRBJ2-5 TRBV5-1 CASSLGASQGTQYF TGCGCCAGCAGCTTGGGGGCCTCTCAGGGGACCCAGTACTTC
. . TRBJ1-1 TRBV11-2 CASSSDGAVMNTEAFF TGTGCCAGCAGCTCGGACGGGGCGGTCATGAACACTGAAGCTTTCTTT
. once TRBJ2-7 TRBV18 CASSDSYEQYF TGTGCCAGCTCCGACTCCTACGAGCAGTACTTC
TRBD1 . TRBJ2-7 TRBV13 CASSWGQGAQYGFEQYF TGTGCCAGCAGCTGGGGACAGGGGGCTCAGTATGGGTTCGAGCAGTACTTC
TRBD1 . TRBJ1-1 TRBV2 CASRADRGNTEAFF TGTGCCAGCAGGGCGGACAGGGGGAACACTGAAGCTTTCTTT
. . TRBJ1-1 TRBV2 CASSRQAMNTEAFF TGTGCCAGCAGTCGACAGGCAATGAACACTGAAGCTTTCTTT
TRBD2 . TRBJ2-1 TRBV30 CAWSVFGTSGNNEQFF TGTGCCTGGAGTGTATTTGGGACTAGCGGAAACAATGAGCAGTTCTTC
TRBD1 . TRBJ2-1 TRBV29-1 CSVDPGQGYNEQFF TGCAGCGTTGACCCGGGACAGGGATACAATGAGCAGTTCTTC
TRBD1 few TRBJ1-2 TRBV25-1 CASSATGVYGYTF TGTGCCAGCAGTGCGACAGGGGTCTATGGCTACACCTTC
TRBD1 . TRBJ1-1 TRBV30 CAWSVGTGWAFF TGTGCCTGGAGTGTTGGGACAGGGTGGGCTTTCTTT
. . TRBJ1-2 TRBV29-1 CSVGAVHGYTF TGCAGCGTCGGCGCGGTTCATGGCTACACCTTC
. few TRBJ1-5 TRBV30 CAWSSGGNQPQHF TGTGCCTGGAGTTCAGGGGGCAATCAGCCCCAGCATTTT
TRBD1 . TRBJ2-4 TRBV30 CAWSDRGIQYF TGTGCCTGGAGTGACAGGGGCATTCAGTACTTC
. . TRBJ2-7 TRBV29-1 CSVESGFEQYF TGCAGCGTTGAATCCGGGTTCGAGCAGTACTTC